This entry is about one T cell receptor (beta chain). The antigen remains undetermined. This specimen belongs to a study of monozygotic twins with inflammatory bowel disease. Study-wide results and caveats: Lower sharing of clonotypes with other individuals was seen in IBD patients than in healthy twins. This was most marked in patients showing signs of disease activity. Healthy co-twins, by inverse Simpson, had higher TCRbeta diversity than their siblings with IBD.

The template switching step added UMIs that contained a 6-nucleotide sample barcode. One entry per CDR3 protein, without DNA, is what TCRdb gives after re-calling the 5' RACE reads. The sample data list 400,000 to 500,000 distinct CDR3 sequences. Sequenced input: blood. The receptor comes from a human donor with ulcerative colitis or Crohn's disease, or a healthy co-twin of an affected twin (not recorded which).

The CDR3 sequence: CASSLSRDRASPLHF. This rearrangement joins TRBV27 to TRBJ1-6; the D call of TRBD1 rests on TCRdb alone, since no DNA is present to check it. This CDR3 contains 15 residues. Looked up from germline, CDR1 is MNHEY and CDR2 is SMNVEV (reference sequence).